The 16 T cell receptor beta chains reported below all come from one sample, sequenced in a study of T cells expressing NK-cell markers (TCRdb year 2020). The library was made by 5' RACE. These reads were obtained on an Illumina HiSeq 2000. After TCRdb reprocessed the reads, each CDR3 protein sequence was kept as one row, without DNA. The sample table holds about 260,000 distinct CDR3 sequences. The ten biggest clones cover 0.3% to 0.45% of the sample. What was sequenced was blood T cells: a sorted CD56 or NKG2C T cell subset, CD4+ or CD8+ T cells, or bulk PBMC T cells (not recorded which). Every receptor here comes from a young man in good health. Donor details come from another sample of the same person, matched by shared clones.

The chain couples TRBV5-6 to TRBJ2-2. The CDR3 totals 13 residues. Germline CDR1 and CDR2: SGHDT and YYEEEE. The CDR3 region is CASSVLDTGELFF.

The rearrangement joins TRBV5-6 to TRBJ1-4. Germline-derived CDR1 and CDR2 are SGHDT and YYEEEE. The CDR3 is made up of 15 amino acids. The CDR3 loop is CASSLIQTTNEKLFF.

The chain couples TRBV5-5 to TRBJ2-1; TCRdb gives TRBD1 as the D gene, but with no DNA this cannot be confirmed. The germline CDR1 and CDR2 sequences are SGHKS and YYEKEE (reference sequence). The CDR3 sequence is 16 residues long. The CDR3 sequence: CASSLRAWGSYNEQFF.

J is TRBJ2-4 and V is TRBV6-4. The CDR3 is 16 residues long. Germline V gene lookup returns CDR1 MRHNA and CDR2 SNTAGT. Here the CDR3 reads CASSDSADLAKNIQYF.

The chain combines TRBV3-1 with TRBJ2-1; TCRdb's D gene call, TRBD2, goes unchecked for lack of DNA. The length of the CDR3 is 15 residues. Germline loops: CDR1 LGHDT, CDR2 YNNKEL (reference sequence). The CDR3 loop reads CASSQGSGSYNEQFF.

CDR3 sequence reads: CATSGIPGGAGGEQYF. The V and J genes are TRBV15 and TRBJ2-7; TCRdb's D call, TRBD1, is unchecked because there is no DNA. The CDR3 is made up of 16 amino acids. CDR1 is LNHNV and CDR2 is YYDKDF in the germline V gene (reference sequence).

The rearrangement uses TRBV20-1 and TRBJ1-5; with no DNA, the TCRdb D assignment of TRBD1 cannot be verified. There are 15 residues in the CDR3. Per germline, CDR1 DFQATT and CDR2 SNEGSKA (reference sequence). CDR3 sequence reads: CSAHGQGESNQPQHF.

The chain employs TRBV6-5 and TRBJ1-4. Looked up from germline, CDR1 is MNHEY and CDR2 is SVGAGI. The CDR3 loop spans 13 amino acids. The CDR3: CASSYQTSEKLFF.

The CDR3 sequence: CASGGLGLWTEAFF. The chain carries TRBV19 and TRBJ1-1. CDR1 is LNHDA, CDR2 SQIVND, per germline (reference sequence). The CDR3 totals 14 residues.

The V gene is TRBV20-1, the J gene TRBJ2-5. The CDR3 is 13 amino acids. CDR1 and CDR2 (germline): DFQATT, SNEGSKA (reference sequence). CDR3 amino acids: CSARVWAEETQYF.

The rearrangement uses TRBV7-3 and TRBJ1-1. The CDR3 sequence is 13 residues long. Germline V gene sequence: CDR1 SGHTA, CDR2 FQGTGA. The CDR3 sequence is CASRSDLQGEAFF.

V is TRBV10-1 and J is TRBJ2-3. The CDR3 is 12 residues long. The germline gives CDR1 WNHNN, CDR2 SYGVQD (reference sequence). The CDR3 protein is CAIRLGTDTQYF.

This rearrangement joins TRBV9 to TRBJ2-2; TCRdb lists TRBD1, though no DNA is available to test this call. Germline-derived CDR1 and CDR2 are SGDLS and YYNGEE. This CDR3 contains 13 residues. The CDR3 is CASRGGNTGELFF.

V gene TRBV7-2 combines with J gene TRBJ1-5; TCRdb calls TRBD1, which cannot be checked without DNA. This CDR3 contains 16 residues. The V gene's germline CDR1 is SGHTA and CDR2 FQGNSA. The CDR3 spells CASSSLPGQSNQPQHF. Full variable domain (rest looked up from reference TRBV7-2 and TRBJ1-5): GAGVSQSPSNKVTEKGKDVELRCDPISGHTALYWYRQSLGQGLEFLIYFQGNSAPDKSGLPSDRFSAERTGGSVSTLTIQRTQQEDSAVYLCASSSLPGQSNQPQHFGDGTRLSIL.

The J gene is TRBJ2-7, the V gene TRBV20-1; TCRdb designates TRBD2, a call that cannot be tested without DNA. Germline V gives CDR1 DFQATT, CDR2 SNEGSKA (reference sequence). The CDR3 runs 15 residues. The CDR3 is CSARDGLSPTYEQYF.

This sequence joins TRBV24-1 and TRBJ2-1. The CDR3 is 16 residues long. CDR1 is KGHDR and CDR2 is SFDVKD in the germline V gene. CDR3 sequence reads: CATSDLQGRSVGEQFF.